This T cell receptor beta chain is from a study of cytomegalovirus exposure and HLA in healthy donors. About the study: HLA-typed donors contributed about 85 million unique TCRs, which were held in an early data release.

In regard to this clone: Its antigen remains unknown.

The CDR3 is 11 residues long. Germline assignment: CDR1 SQVTM and CDR2 ANQGSEA. Trimming removed 2 bases from V and 7 bases from J, with 8 bases in between. The PCR used 60 Vbeta and 13 Jbeta primers. TCRdb's table, derived via immunoSEQ multiplex PCR, lists solely in-frame clones and lacks some. The table has 120,000 or so clones, around three quarters seen once. Broader study findings: Earlier analysis found most TCR beta V segments productive about 90% or about 30% of the time. In all likelihood, a cluster of highly shared sequence variants was a sequencing artifact. The study labeled about 160 TCR beta chains cytomegalovirus-associated.

The rearrangement joins TRBV29-1 to TRBJ1-2; D gene ambiguous. The source is a young man in good health and CMV-seronegative. Sequenced input: PBMCs. CDR3 nucleotides: TGCAGCGTTGAACAGGAAGGTGGCTACACCTTC. Translating it yields CSVEQEGGYTF.